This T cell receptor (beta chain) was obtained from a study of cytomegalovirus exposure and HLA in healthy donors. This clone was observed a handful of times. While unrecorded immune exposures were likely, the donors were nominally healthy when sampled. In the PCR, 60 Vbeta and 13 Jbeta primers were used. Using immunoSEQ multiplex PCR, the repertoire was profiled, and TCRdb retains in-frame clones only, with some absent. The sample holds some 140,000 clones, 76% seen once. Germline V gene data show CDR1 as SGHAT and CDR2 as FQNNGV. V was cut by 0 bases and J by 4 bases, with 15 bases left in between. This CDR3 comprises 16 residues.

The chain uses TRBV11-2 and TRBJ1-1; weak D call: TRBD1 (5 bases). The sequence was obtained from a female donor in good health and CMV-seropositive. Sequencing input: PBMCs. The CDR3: CASSLDPQGLGTEAFF. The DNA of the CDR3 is TGTGCCAGCAGCTTAGATCCCCAGGGCCTAGGCACTGAAGCTTTCTTT.